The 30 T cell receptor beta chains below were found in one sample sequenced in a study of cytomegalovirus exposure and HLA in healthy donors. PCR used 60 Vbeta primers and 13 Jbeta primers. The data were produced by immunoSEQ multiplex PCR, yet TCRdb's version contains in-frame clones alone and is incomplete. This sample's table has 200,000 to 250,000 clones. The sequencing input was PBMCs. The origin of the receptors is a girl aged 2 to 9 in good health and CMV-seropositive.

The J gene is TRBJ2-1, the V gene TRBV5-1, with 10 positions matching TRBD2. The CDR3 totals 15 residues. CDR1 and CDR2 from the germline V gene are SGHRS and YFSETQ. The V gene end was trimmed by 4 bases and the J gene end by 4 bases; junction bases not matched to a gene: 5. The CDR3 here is CASSNGTSDYNEQFF. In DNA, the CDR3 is TGCGCCAGCAGCAACGGGACTAGCGATTACAATGAGCAGTTCTTC.

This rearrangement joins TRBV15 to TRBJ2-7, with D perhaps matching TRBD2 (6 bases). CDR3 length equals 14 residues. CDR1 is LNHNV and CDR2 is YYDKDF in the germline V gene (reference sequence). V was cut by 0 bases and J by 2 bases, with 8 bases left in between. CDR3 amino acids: CATSRDRTTYEQYF. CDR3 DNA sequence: TGTGCCACCAGCAGAGACAGGACTACCTACGAGCAGTACTTC.

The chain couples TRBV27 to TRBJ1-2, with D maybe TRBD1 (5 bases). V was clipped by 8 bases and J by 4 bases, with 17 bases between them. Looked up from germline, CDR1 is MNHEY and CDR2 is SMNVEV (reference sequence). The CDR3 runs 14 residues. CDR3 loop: CASRDRDSGYGYTF. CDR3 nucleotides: TGTGCCAGCCGAGACCGGGACTCCGGCTATGGCTACACCTTC.

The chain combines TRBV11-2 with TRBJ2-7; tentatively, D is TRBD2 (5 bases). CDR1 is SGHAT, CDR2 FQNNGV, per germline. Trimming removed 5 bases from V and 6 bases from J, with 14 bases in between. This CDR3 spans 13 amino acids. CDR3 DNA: TGTGCCAGCAGCCGCGCCGTCGGGATCGAGCAGTACTTC. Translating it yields CASSRAVGIEQYF.

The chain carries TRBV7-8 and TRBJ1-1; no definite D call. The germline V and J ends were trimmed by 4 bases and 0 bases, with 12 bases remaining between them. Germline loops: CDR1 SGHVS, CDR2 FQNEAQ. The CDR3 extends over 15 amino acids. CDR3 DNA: TGTGCCAGCAGCTCAAGTCCTCAGATGAACACTGAAGCTTTCTTT. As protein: CASSSSPQMNTEAFF.

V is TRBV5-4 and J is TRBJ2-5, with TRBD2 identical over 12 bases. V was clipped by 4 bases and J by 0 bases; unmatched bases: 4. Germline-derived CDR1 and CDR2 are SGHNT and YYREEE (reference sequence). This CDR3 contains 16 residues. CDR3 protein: CASSPGLAGYQETQYF. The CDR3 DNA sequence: TGTGCCAGCAGCCCTGGACTAGCGGGATACCAAGAGACCCAGTACTTC.

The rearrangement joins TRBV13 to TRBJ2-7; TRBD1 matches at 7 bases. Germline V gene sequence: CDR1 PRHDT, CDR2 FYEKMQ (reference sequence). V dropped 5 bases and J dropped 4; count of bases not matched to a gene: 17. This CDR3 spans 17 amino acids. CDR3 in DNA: TGTGCCAGCAGCCAGAAGCCACCCCGGACAGGCCCTTACGAGCAGTACTTC. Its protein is CASSQKPPRTGPYEQYF.

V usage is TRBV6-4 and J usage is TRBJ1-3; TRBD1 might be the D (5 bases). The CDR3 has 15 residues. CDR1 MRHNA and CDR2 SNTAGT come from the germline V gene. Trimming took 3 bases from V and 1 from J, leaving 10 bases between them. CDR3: CASSEIGVSGNTIYF. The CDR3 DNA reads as TGTGCCAGCAGTGAGATAGGGGTATCTGGAAACACCATATATTTT.

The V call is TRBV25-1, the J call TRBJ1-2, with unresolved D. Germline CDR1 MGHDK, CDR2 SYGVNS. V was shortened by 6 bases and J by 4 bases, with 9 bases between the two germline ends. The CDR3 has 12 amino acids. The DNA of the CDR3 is TGTGCCAGCAGACACAGCCTCTATGGCTACACCTTC. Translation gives CASRHSLYGYTF.

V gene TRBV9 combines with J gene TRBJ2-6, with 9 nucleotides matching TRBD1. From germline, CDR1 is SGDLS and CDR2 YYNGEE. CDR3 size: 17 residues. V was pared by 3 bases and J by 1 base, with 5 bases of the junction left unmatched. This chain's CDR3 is CASSEQGARSGANVLTF. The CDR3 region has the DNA TGTGCCAGCAGCGAACAGGGGGCTCGATCTGGGGCCAACGTCCTGACTTTC.

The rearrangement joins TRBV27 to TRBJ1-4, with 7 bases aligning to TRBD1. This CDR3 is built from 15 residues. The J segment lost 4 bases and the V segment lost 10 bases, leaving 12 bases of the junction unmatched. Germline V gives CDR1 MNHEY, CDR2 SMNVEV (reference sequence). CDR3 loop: CATRDRKIHNEKLFF. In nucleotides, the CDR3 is TGTGCCACACGGGACAGAAAAATTCATAATGAAAAACTGTTTTTT.

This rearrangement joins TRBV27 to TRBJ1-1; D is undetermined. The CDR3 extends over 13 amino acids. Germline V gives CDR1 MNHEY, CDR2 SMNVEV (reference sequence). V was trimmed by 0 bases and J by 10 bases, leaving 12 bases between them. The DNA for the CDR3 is TGTGCCAGCAGTTTATCGGGCCCCACCGGAGCTTTCTTT. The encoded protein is CASSLSGPTGAFF.

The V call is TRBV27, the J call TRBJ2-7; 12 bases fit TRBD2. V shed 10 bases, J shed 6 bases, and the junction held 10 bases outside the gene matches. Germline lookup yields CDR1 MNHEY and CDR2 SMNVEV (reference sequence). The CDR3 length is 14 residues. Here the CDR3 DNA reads TGTGCCATCGGACTAGCGGGAATTGTGGGCGAGCAGTACTTC. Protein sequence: CAIGLAGIVGEQYF.

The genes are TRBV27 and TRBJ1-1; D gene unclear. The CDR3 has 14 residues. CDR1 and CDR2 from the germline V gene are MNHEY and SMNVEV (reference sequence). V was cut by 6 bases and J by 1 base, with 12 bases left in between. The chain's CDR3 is CASSSVIRNTEAFF. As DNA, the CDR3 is TGTGCCAGCAGCTCCGTTATTAGGAACACTGAAGCTTTCTTT.

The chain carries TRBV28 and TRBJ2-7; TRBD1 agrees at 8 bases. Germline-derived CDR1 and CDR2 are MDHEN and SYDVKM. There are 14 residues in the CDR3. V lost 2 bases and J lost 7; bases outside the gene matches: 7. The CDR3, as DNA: TGTGCCAGCAGTTTAGGGGACAGGAACCGGGAGCAGTACTTC. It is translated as CASSLGDRNREQYF.

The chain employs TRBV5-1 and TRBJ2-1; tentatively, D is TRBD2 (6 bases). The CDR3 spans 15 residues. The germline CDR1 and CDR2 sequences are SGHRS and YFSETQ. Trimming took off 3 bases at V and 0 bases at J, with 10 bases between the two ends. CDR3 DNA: TGCGCCAGCAGCTACGTTAGCGGCTCCTACAATGAGCAGTTCTTC. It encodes CASSYVSGSYNEQFF.

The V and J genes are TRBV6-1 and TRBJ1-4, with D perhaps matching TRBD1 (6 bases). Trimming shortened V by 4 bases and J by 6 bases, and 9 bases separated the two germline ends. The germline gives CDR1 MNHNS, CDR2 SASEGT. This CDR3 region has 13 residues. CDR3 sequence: CASSASGDEKLFF. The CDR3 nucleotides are TGTGCCAGCAGTGCTTCAGGGGATGAAAAACTGTTTTTT.

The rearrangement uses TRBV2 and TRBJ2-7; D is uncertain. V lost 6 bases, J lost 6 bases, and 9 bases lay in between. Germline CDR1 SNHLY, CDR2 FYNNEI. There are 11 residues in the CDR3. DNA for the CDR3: TGTGCCAGCAGCGAGAATCCCGAGCAGTACTTC. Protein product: CASSENPEQYF.

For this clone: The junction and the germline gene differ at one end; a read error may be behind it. CDR3 in amino acids: CASSQVQGRLDF. Here the CDR3 DNA reads TGTGCCAGCAGCCAAGTCCAGGGGCGATTGGATTTC. The chain employs TRBV14 and TRBJ2-7; D is possibly TRBD1 (6 bases). CDR1 SGHDN and CDR2 FVKESK come from the germline V gene. The CDR3 runs to 12 residues.

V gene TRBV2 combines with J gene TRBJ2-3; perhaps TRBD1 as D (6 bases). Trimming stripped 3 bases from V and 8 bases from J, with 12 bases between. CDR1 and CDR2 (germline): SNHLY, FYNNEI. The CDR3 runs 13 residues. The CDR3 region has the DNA TGTGCCAGCAGTGACAGGGGATCGCTTACGCAGTATTTT. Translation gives CASSDRGSLTQYF. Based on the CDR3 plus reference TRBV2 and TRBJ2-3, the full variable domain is EPEVTQTPSHQVTQMGQEVILRCVPISNHLYFYWYRQILGQKVEFLVSFYNNEISEKSEIFDDQFSVERPDGSNFTLKIRSTKLEDSAMYFCASSDRGSLTQYFGPGTRLTVL.

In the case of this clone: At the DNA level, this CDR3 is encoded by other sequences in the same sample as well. CDR3 in DNA: TGTGCCAGCAGCTTGGGACTAGCGGGGAACAATGAGCAGTTCTTC. This encodes CASSLGLAGNNEQFF. The chain recombines TRBV5-4 with TRBJ2-1, with 11 bases aligning to TRBD2. V dropped 0 bases and J dropped 5; count of bases not matched to a gene: 1. Germline values: CDR1 SGHNT, CDR2 YYREEE (reference sequence). This CDR3 region has 15 residues.

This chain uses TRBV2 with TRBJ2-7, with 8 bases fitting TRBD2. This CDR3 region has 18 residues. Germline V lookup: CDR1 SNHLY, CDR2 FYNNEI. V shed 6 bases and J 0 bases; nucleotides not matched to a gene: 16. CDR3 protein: CASSEFPPRGGRSYEQYF. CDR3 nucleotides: TGTGCCAGCAGCGAGTTTCCCCCCCGCGGGGGGCGCTCCTACGAGCAGTACTTC.

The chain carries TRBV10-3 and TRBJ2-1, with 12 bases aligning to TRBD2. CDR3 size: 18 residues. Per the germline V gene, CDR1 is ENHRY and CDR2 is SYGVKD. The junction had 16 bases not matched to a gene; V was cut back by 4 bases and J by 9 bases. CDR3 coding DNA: TGTGCCATCAGTGGACCTACTAGCGGGAGGTGGGTTGCTGGTGAGCAGTTCTTC. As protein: CAISGPTSGRWVAGEQFF.

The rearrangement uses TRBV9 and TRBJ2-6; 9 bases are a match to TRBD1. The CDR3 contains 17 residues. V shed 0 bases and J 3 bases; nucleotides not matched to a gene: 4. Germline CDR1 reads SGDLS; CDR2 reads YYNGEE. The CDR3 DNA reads TGTGCCAGCAGCGTAGGACAGGGGGTCGGTGGGGCCAACGTCCTGACTTTC. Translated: CASSVGQGVGGANVLTF.

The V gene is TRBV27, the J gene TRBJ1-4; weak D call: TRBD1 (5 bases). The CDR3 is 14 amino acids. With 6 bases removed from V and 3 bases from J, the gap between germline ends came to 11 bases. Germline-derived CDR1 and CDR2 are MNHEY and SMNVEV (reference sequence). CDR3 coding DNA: TGTGCCAGCAGGGGGCCGGGTTCTAATGAAAAACTGTTTTTT. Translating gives CASRGPGSNEKLFF. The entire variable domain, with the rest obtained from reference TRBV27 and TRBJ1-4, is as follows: EAQVTQNPRYLITVTGKKLTVTCSQNMNHEYMSWYRQDPGLGLRQIYYSMNVEVTDKGDVPEGYKVSRKEKRNFPLILESPSPNQTSLYFCASRGPGSNEKLFFGSGTQLSVL.

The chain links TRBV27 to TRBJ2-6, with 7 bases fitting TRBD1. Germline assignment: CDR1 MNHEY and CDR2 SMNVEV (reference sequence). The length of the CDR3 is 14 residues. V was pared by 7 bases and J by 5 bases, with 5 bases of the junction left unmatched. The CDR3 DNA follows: TGTGCCAGCACCCCACAGGGGAGGGCCAACGTCCTGACTTTC. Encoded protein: CASTPQGRANVLTF.

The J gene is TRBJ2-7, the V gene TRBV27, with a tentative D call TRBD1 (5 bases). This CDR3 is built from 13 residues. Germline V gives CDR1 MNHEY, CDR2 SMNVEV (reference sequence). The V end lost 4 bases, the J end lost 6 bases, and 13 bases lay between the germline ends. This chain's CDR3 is CASSSRTGFEQYF. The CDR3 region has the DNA TGTGCCAGCAGTTCCCGCACAGGTTTCGAGCAGTACTTC.

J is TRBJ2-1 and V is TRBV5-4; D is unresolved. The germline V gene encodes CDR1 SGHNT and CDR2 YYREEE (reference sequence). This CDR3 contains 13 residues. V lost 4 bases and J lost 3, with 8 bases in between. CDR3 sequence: CASSTSVYNEQFF. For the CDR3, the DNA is TGTGCCAGCAGCACGTCGGTCTACAATGAGCAGTTCTTC.

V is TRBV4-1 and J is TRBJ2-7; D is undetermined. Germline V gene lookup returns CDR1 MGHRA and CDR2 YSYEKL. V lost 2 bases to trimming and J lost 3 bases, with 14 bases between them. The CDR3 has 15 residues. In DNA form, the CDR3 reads TGCGCCAGCAGCCAACTCTCCGCGGAGAACTACGAGCAGTACTTC. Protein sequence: CASSQLSAENYEQYF.

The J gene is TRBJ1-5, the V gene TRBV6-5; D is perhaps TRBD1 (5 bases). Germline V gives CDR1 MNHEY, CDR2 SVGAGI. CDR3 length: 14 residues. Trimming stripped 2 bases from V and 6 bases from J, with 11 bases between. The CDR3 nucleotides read TGTGCCAGCAGTTACGGGCACGGGGGTCAGCCCCAGCATTTT. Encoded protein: CASSYGHGGQPQHF.